The T cell receptor (beta chain) under discussion was sequenced for a study of regulatory T cells in long-lasting Graves disease. This clonotype was found many times. Antigen unknown. Study findings and constraints: There were preferences for TRBV28, TRBJ1-2 and TRBJ2-5 in persistent disease. Results may be inaccurate due to the small sample size. Those with persistent disease had in common more public clonotypes (fewer than 3,000) than new patients (966).

Time point noted: persistent/refractory GD, antithyroid drugs over 5 years with positive TRAb. Construction of the TCR library relied on RNA isolated from PBMCs. Patients were enrolled at an endocrinology department in Xi'an, China. CDR3 size: 12 residues. Per the germline V gene, CDR1 is SGHRS and CDR2 is YFSETQ. Deletions cut 1 base from V and 6 bases from J, with 8 bases between. According to the study, TCR beta libraries were built with iRepertoire HTBI primers and CDR3-region Arm-PCR. TCRdb recomputed calls from the multiplex PCR reads with MiXCR, one row per CDR3 protein. The repertoire holds 300,000 or so distinct CDR3 sequences, with around a fifth as singletons.

The chain employs TRBV5-1 and TRBJ2-7; a weak D match, TRBD2 (5 bases). The input for sequencing was peripheral blood mononuclear cells (PBMCs), taken when the disease was refractory, from a patient treated with antithyroid drugs. This receptor was identified in a female donor with Graves disease. CDR3 residues: CASSLSGSEQYF. The CDR3 DNA is TGCGCCAGCAGCTTGTCTGGGAGCGAGCAGTACTTC.